This T cell receptor beta chain appears in the sequencing data of a study of blood T cell repertoires in COVID-19. Study-wide background: Acute and convalescent COVID-19 samples came from the United States, Italy and Spain. Sources were T cells, B-cell-depleted T cells, or PBMCs; the material itself was cDNA or gDNA.

This clone showed up just a few times. Methods used by the authors: Amplification from reference gene primers served as the basis for estimated nucleated cell counts. Measured with immunoSEQ multiplex PCR; TCRdb has only the in-frame clones, and not every one. The DNA gave D and trimming, while V, J and clone size come from that table. The data hold about 62,000 clones, with about four fifths observed a single time. Germline CDR1 reads SGHNT; CDR2 reads YYREEE (reference sequence). The CDR3 loop spans 17 amino acids. J gave up 4 bases and V 0 bases, and 11 bases lay outside the gene matches. This TCR was recovered from a human donor in a cohort sampled during active COVID-19. The chain recombines TRBV5-4 with TRBJ1-1, with TRBD1 matching over 8 bases. Sequenced: peripheral blood. The CDR3 reads CASSLVAGGFFGTEAFF. The CDR3 DNA reads as TGTGCCAGCAGCTTGGTGGCAGGGGGCTTTTTCGGCACTGAAGCTTTCTTT.